What follows describes a single T cell receptor (beta chain). Antigen unknown. The sample is drawn from a study of T cell responses to AZD1222 COVID-19 vaccine. Study conclusions and caveats: Receipt of two AZD1222 doses was followed by a rise in Spike-specific TCR breadth and depth. Of the AZD1222 recipients, only 5 to 7 were seropositive at baseline.

Method: immunoSEQ multiplex PCR; TCRdb's copy keeps in-frame clones and lacks some. The sample holds about 130,000 clones; 91% are singletons and the top ten take 1.5% to 2%. The V segment lost 1 base and the J segment 2 bases; nucleotides outside the gene matches: 2. The CDR3 has 15 amino acids. Looked up from germline, CDR1 is SGHDT and CDR2 is YYEEEE. The chain combines TRBV5-6 with TRBJ2-5, with 10 bases matching TRBD2. The receptor comes from an adult who received the AZD1222 COVID-19 vaccine. Specimen: peripheral blood, collected 28 days after the second AZD1222 dose. CDR3 nucleotide sequence: TGTGCCAGCAGCTTGAGCGGGGGGGTACAAGAGACCCAGTACTTC. It yields the protein CASSLSGGVQETQYF.